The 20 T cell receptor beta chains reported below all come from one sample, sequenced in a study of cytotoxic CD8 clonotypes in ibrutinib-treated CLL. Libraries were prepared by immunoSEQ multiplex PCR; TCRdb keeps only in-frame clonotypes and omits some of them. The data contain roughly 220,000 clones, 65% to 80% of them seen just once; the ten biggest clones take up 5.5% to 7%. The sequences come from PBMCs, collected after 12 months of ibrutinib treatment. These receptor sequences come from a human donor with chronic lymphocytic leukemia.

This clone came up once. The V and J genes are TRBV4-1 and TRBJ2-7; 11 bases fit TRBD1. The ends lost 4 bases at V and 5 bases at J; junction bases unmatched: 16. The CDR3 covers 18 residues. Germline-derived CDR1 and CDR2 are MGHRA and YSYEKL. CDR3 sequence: CASSLLPAVRTGGHEQYF. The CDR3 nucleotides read TGCGCCAGCAGCCTACTGCCTGCCGTGCGGACAGGGGGCCACGAGCAGTACTTC.

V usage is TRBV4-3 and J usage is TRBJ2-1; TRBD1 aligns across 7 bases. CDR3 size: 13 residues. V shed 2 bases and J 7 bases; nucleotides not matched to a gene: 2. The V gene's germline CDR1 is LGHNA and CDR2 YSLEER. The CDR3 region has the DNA TGCGCCAGCAGCCAAAACAGGGGTAATGAGCAGTTCTTC. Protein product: CASSQNRGNEQFF.

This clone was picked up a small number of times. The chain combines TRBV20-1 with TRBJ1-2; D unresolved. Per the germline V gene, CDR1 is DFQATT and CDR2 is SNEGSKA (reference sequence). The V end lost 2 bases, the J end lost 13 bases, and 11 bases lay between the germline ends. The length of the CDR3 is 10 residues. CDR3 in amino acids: CSARKARPTF. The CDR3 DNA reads TGCAGTGCTAGAAAGGCACGACCCACCTTC.

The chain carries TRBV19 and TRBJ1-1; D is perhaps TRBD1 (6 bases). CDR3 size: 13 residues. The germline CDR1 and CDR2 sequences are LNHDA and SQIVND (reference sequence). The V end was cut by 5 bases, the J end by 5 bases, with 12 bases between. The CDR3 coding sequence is TGTGCCAGTAGTCCACAGGGTGGAACTGAAGCTTTCTTT. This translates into CASSPQGGTEAFF. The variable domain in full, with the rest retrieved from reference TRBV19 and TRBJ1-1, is DGGITQSPKYLFRKEGQNVTLSCEQNLNHDAMYWYRQDPGQGLRLIYYSQIVNDFQKGDIAEGYSVSREKKESFPLTVTSAQKNPTAFYLCASSPQGGTEAFFGQGTRLTVV.

The CDR3 sequence: CAWRPQGFMDNQPQHF. CDR3 nucleotides: TGTGCCTGGAGACCACAGGGATTTATGGACAATCAGCCCCAGCATTTT. The rearrangement links TRBV30 to TRBJ1-5; tentative D call: TRBD1 (6 bases). Deletions cut 3 bases from V and 3 bases from J, with 18 bases between. The CDR3 extends over 16 amino acids. The germline V gene has CDR1 GTSNPN and CDR2 SVGIG (reference sequence).

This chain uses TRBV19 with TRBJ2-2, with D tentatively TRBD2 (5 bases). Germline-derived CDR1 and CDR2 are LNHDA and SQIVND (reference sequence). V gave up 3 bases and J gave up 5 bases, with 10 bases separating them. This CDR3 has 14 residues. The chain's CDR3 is CASSMASRTGELFF. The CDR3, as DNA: TGTGCCAGTAGTATGGCTAGCAGGACCGGGGAGCTGTTTTTT.

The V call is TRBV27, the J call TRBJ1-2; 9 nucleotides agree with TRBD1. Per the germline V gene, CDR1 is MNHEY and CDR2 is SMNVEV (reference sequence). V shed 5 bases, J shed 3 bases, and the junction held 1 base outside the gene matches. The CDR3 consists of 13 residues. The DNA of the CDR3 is TGTGCCAGCAGTCGGGACAGGGACTATGGCTACACCTTC. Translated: CASSRDRDYGYTF.

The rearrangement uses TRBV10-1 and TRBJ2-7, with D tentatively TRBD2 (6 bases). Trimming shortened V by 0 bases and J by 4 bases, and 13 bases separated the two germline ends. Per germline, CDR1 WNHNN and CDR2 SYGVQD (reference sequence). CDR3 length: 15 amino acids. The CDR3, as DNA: TGCGCCAGCAGTGAGTCACGGGGGAGGCAGTACGAGCAGTACTTC. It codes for CASSESRGRQYEQYF.

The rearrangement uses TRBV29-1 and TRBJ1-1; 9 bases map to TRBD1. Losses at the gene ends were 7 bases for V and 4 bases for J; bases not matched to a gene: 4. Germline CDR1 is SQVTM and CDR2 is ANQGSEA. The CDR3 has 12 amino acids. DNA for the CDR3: TGCAGCGCCGGGACAGGGTTCACTGAAGCTTTCTTT. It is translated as CSAGTGFTEAFF.

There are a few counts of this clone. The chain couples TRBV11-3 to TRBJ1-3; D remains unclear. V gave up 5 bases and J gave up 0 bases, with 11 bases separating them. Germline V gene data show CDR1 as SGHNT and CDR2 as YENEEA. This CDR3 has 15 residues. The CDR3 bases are TGTGCCAGCAGCGAGACATCCAACTCTGGAAACACCATATATTTT. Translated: CASSETSNSGNTIYF.

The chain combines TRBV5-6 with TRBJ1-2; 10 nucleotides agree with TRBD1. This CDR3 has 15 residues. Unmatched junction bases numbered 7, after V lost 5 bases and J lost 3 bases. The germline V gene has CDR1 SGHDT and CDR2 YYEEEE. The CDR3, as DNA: TGTGCCAGCAGTCGGACAGGGGGTATCGACTATGGCTACACCTTC. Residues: CASSRTGGIDYGYTF.

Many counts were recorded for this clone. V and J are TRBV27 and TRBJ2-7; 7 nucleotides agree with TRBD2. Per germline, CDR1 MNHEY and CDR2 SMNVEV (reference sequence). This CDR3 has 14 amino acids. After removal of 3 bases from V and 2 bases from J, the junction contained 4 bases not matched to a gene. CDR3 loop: CASSFVAGAYEQYF. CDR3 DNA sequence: TGTGCCAGCAGTTTTGTCGCGGGAGCCTACGAGCAGTACTTC.

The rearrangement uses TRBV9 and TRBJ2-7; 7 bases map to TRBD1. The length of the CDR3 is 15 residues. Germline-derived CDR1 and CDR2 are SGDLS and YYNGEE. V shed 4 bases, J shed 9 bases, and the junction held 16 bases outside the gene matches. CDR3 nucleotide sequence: TGTGCCAGCAGCCCCTCCGGACAGGAGGCGAGTGTGCAGTACTTC. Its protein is CASSPSGQEASVQYF.

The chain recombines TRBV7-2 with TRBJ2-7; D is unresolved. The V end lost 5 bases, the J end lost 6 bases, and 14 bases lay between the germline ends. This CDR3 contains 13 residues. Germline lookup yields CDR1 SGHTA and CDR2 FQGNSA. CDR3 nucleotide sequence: TGTGCCAGCAGCCAACCCACCGGACGCGAGCAGTACTTC. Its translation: CASSQPTGREQYF.

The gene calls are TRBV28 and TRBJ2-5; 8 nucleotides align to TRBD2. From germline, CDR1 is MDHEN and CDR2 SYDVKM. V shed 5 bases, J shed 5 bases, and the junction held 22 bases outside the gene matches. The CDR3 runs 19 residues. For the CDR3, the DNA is TGTGCCAGCAGTCTGAGAATAGCGGGGTTTTCCGCAGCTCTGGAGACCCAGTACTTC. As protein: CASSLRIAGFSAALETQYF. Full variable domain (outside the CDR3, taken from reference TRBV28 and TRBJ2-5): DVKVTQSSRYLVKRTGEKVFLECVQDMDHENMFWYRQDPGLGLRLIYFSYDVKMKEKGDIPEGYSVSREKKERFSLILESASTNQTSMYLCASSLRIAGFSAALETQYFGPGTRLLVL.

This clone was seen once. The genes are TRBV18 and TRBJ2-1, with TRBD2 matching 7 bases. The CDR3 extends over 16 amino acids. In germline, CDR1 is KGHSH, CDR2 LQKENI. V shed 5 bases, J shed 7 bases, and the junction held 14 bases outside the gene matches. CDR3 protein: CASSSSSGMVGNEQFF. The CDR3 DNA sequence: TGTGCCAGCTCATCGTCCAGCGGGATGGTGGGGAATGAGCAGTTCTTC.

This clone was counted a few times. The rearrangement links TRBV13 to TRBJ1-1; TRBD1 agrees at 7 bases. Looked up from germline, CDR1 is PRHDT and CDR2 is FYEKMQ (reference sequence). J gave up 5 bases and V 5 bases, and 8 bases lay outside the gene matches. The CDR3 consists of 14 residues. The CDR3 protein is CASSRRGGDTEAFF. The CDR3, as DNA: TGTGCCAGCAGCCGACGAGGGGGCGATACTGAAGCTTTCTTT.

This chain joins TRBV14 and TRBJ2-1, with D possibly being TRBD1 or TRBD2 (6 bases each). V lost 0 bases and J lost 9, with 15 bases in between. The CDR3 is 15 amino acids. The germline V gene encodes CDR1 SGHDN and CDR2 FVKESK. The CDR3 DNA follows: TGTGCCAGCAGCCAAGATCGAAGCAGGGGAGGTGAGCAGTTCTTC. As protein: CASSQDRSRGGEQFF.

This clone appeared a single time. The CDR3 reads CASSVDPSGGNEQFF. CDR3 sequence (DNA): TGTGCCAGCAGCGTAGATCCTAGCGGGGGCAATGAGCAGTTCTTC. The chain joins TRBV9 to TRBJ2-1; 10 bases fit TRBD2. The length of the CDR3 is 15 residues. Trimming at V came to 0 bases and at J to 6 bases, leaving 3 bases not matched to a gene. Looked up from germline, CDR1 is SGDLS and CDR2 is YYNGEE.

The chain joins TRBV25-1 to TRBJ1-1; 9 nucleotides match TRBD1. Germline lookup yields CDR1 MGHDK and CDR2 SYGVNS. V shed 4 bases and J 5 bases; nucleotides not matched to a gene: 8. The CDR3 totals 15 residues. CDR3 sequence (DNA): TGTGCCAGCAGTGCCCCCGGACAGGGGCATACTGAAGCTTTCTTT. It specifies CASSAPGQGHTEAFF.